This TCR beta chain was profiled in a study of blood T cells in healthy people across ages. It was with a sample-barcoded 5' primer and a J-beta primer mix that a second PCR of roughly 6 to 11 cycles was run. TCRdb reprocessed the 5' RACE reads with MiXCR, giving one entry per CDR3 protein. The sample shows 700,000 to 900,000 distinct CDR3 sequences, roughly 24% of them seen only once. The CDR3 is 15 amino acids. With 6 bases clipped from V and 7 bases from J, the junction kept 6 bases outside the gene matches. Germline-derived CDR1 and CDR2 are SNHLY and FYNNEI. This clonotype has only a few counts. The antigen remains unidentified. Study-level findings and limits: Total diversity from one million sequenced T cells was likely underestimated. Expanded clonotype shifts may have been confounded, as the donors had an unknown CMV status.

These data are also associated with another study on T cells of mothers and their children. That work contributes: The whole RNA yield was converted to cDNA, around 1.5 ug per 15 ul.

The source material was blood. This TCR came from a boy aged 5-17 years in good health. The chain joins TRBV2 to TRBJ2-2; 12 nucleotides agree with TRBD1. The CDR3 loop reads CASSWDRGHVGELFF. CDR3 coding DNA: TGTGCCAGCAGCTGGGACAGGGGGCATGTCGGGGAGCTGTTTTTT.